A selection of T cell receptor beta chains follows, all from one sample in a study of identical twins. TCRdb redid the calling of the 5' RACE reads with MiXCR, one entry per CDR3 protein. The data hold 500,000 to 600,000 distinct CDR3 sequences, with about 20% observed a single time. The sample also formed part of further work on T cells expressing NK-cell markers.

Input material: CD4+ T cells sorted from blood. The source of these receptors is a young woman in good health. CDR3s include the opening cysteine and the closing phenylalanine or tryptophan. The D gene is left open where the match is weak. A clone size is listed for some rows: how often the clone was seen (once, few, many), or a class if it is expanded.

v_gene,j_gene,abundance,d_gene,CDR3aa,CDR3nt
TRBV6-5,TRBJ2-7,-,-,CASSSAIEQYF,TGTGCCAGCAGTTCAGCCATCGAGCAGTACTTC
TRBV20-1,TRBJ1-1,many,-,CSASWAGRGNTEAFF,TGCAGTGCTAGTTGGGCAGGGAGAGGGAACACTGAAGCTTTCTTT
TRBV20-1,TRBJ1-2,-,-,CSASGGVSYGYTF,TGCAGTGCCAGTGGAGGAGTTAGTTATGGCTACACCTTC
TRBV12-3/TRBV12-4,TRBJ2-2,many,TRBD2,CASPREGGYTGELFF,TGTGCCAGCCCCCGGGAGGGGGGATACACCGGGGAGCTGTTTTTT
TRBV6-4,TRBJ2-2,-,-,CASSVGGVVTGELFF,TGTGCCAGCAGTGTTGGCGGGGTCGTCACCGGGGAGCTGTTTTTT
TRBV27,TRBJ1-1,-,-,CASRSDRLNTEAFF,TGTGCCAGCAGATCAGACAGATTGAACACTGAAGCTTTCTTT
TRBV4-3,TRBJ2-2,-,-,CASSQELRPRNTGELFF,TGCGCCAGCAGCCAAGAACTCAGGCCCCGTAACACCGGGGAGCTGTTTTTT
TRBV11-2,TRBJ1-2,few,-,CASSLLAGDGYTF,TGTGCCAGCAGCTTATTGGCGGGAGATGGCTACACCTTC
TRBV27,TRBJ2-7,-,-,CASSLLIAPYEQYF,TGTGCCAGCAGTCTCCTAATAGCGCCCTACGAGCAGTACTTC
TRBV11-2,TRBJ2-7,-,-,CASSLNRTATYEQYF,TGTGCCAGCAGCTTAAACCGGACGGCTACCTACGAGCAGTACTTC
TRBV11-1,TRBJ2-3,-,-,CASSLTLGWGRSSTDTQYF,TGTGCCAGCAGCTTAACCCTGGGGTGGGGCAGATCAAGCACAGATACGCAGTATTTT
TRBV9,TRBJ2-5,few,-,CASSVVGHQETQYF,TGTGCCAGCAGCGTCGTCGGCCACCAAGAGACCCAGTACTTC
TRBV6-1,TRBJ1-3,few,-,CASRREDYSGNTIYF,TGTGCCAGCAGACGCGAAGACTACTCTGGAAACACCATATATTTT
TRBV7-9,TRBJ2-1,once,-,CASSSGQRKYEQFF,TGTGCCAGCAGCTCCGGACAGAGAAAGTATGAGCAGTTCTTC
TRBV20-1,TRBJ2-7,few,TRBD2,CSARTSGGNYEQYF,TGCAGTGCGCGAACTAGCGGGGGGAATTACGAGCAGTACTTC
TRBV7-9,TRBJ2-7,-,-,CASGGVGEQYF,TGTGCCAGTGGCGGGGTTGGCGAGCAGTACTTC
TRBV5-1,TRBJ2-7,-,TRBD2,CASSLGPSGNFYEQYF,TGCGCCAGCAGCTTGGGGCCTAGCGGGAACTTCTACGAGCAGTACTTC
TRBV20-1,TRBJ2-2,-,-,CSARNPTGNTGELFF,TGCAGTGCTAGAAATCCCACAGGGAACACCGGGGAGCTGTTTTTT
TRBV5-1,TRBJ1-1,-,-,CASIGGVNEAFF,TGCGCCAGCATTGGCGGGGTTAATGAAGCTTTCTTT
TRBV5-1,TRBJ1-2,few,-,CASSLAGSSPGYTF,TGCGCCAGCAGCTTGGCGGGCTCAAGCCCTGGCTACACCTTC
TRBV27,TRBJ2-2,-,-,CASIRTGREAGELFF,TGTGCCAGTATCAGGACAGGGCGGGAGGCCGGGGAGCTGTTTTTT
TRBV7-9,TRBJ2-7,-,-,CASSSTAAEQYF,TGTGCCAGCAGCTCGACCGCGGCCGAGCAGTACTTC
TRBV10-3,TRBJ2-3,many,-,CAISESAGRTDTQYF,TGTGCCATCAGTGAATCGGCAGGTCGCACAGATACGCAGTATTTT
TRBV12-3/TRBV12-4,TRBJ1-5,many,-,CASSFSGPYQPQHF,TGTGCCAGCAGTTTTTCGGGACCCTACCAGCCCCAGCATTTT
TRBV6-2/TRBV6-3,TRBJ2-1,-,TRBD1,CASRDRGTGGPHNEQFF,TGTGCCAGCCGGGACAGGGGGACGGGAGGGCCCCACAATGAGCAGTTCTTC
TRBV15,TRBJ2-7,few,TRBD1,CATSRLPGTGPSGEVGGYF,TGTGCCACCAGCAGATTGCCCGGGACAGGGCCGTCGGGCGAGGTTGGAGGGTACTTC
TRBV7-9,TRBJ2-1,few,-,CASSEDNEQFF,TGTGCCAGCAGCGAAGATAATGAGCAGTTCTTC
TRBV20-1,TRBJ2-1,-,TRBD2,CSALRLAGSAYNEQFF,TGCAGTGCTCTCCGACTAGCGGGGTCAGCCTACAATGAGCAGTTCTTC
TRBV7-9,TRBJ2-3,-,TRBD1,CASSSPVGTGVPDTQYF,TGTGCCAGCAGCTCCCCAGTCGGGACAGGGGTCCCAGATACGCAGTATTTT
TRBV20-1,TRBJ1-2,-,TRBD1,CSANRGHGYTF,TGCAGTGCTAACAGGGGGCACGGCTACACCTTC
TRBV7-6,TRBJ2-3,few,-,CASSLSPNRDTQYF,TGTGCCAGCAGCCTAAGCCCAAATCGAGATACGCAGTATTTT
TRBV27,TRBJ2-7,-,-,CASSFVTSSREQYF,TGTGCCAGCAGTTTTGTAACTTCTTCCCGGGAGCAGTACTTC
TRBV5-1,TRBJ1-1,-,-,CASSKDSRNYQNTEAFF,TGCGCCAGCAGCAAGGACAGCCGGAACTATCAGAACACTGAAGCTTTCTTT
TRBV6-1,TRBJ2-5,few,-,CASSPLTRQETQYF,TGTGCCAGCAGTCCCCTCACACGCCAAGAGACCCAGTACTTC
TRBV30,TRBJ1-2,-,-,CAWRSRTTFGYTF,TGTGCCTGGAGAAGCAGGACGACCTTTGGCTACACCTTC
TRBV12-3/TRBV12-4,TRBJ2-1,few,-,CASNGPVDEQFF,TGTGCCAGCAACGGTCCGGTTGATGAGCAGTTCTTC
TRBV5-6,TRBJ2-1,-,-,CASSLMAGPHNEQFF,TGTGCCAGCAGCTTAATGGCGGGACCCCACAATGAGCAGTTCTTC
TRBV6-1,TRBJ2-7,few,-,CASSRGRNSYEQYF,TGTGCCAGCAGTCGCGGACGGAACTCCTACGAGCAGTACTTC
TRBV10-3,TRBJ2-2,many,-,CAIRPVGSTGELFF,TGTGCCATCAGACCCGTCGGGAGCACCGGGGAGCTGTTTTTT
TRBV29-1,TRBJ2-7,-,-,CSGSLGRTSYEQYF,TGCAGCGGATCGCTGGGGCGGACCTCCTACGAGCAGTACTTC
TRBV6-1,TRBJ2-5,few,-,CASSEEGTLPETQYF,TGTGCCAGCAGTGAAGAGGGGACATTACCGGAGACCCAGTACTTC
TRBV29-1,TRBJ2-3,-,-,CSGMKGDTQYF,TGCAGCGGGATGAAGGGAGATACGCAGTATTTT
TRBV4-2,TRBJ1-1,-,-,CASSQWDTEAFF,TGTGCCAGCAGCCAATGGGACACTGAAGCTTTCTTT
TRBV11-1,TRBJ2-7,-,TRBD1,CASSIQFNTGDLGDEQYF,TGTGCCAGCAGTATCCAATTTAATACAGGGGATCTGGGGGACGAGCAGTACTTC
TRBV4-1,TRBJ1-1,few,-,CASSQDPRGPFNTEAFF,TGCGCCAGCAGCCAAGATCCCCGAGGACCGTTCAACACTGAAGCTTTCTTT
TRBV9,TRBJ2-7,many,TRBD2,CASSASMSGRTYEQYF,TGTGCCAGCAGCGCGTCGATGAGCGGGAGGACTTACGAGCAGTACTTC
TRBV29-1,TRBJ1-1,-,-,CSVETGPNTEAFF,TGCAGCGTGGAAACCGGGCCGAACACTGAAGCTTTCTTT
TRBV6-1,TRBJ2-7,few,-,CASAWTLAYEQYF,TGTGCCAGCGCCTGGACACTTGCCTACGAGCAGTACTTC
TRBV9,TRBJ2-1,few,-,CASSPSTGANEQFF,TGTGCCAGCAGCCCCTCGACAGGAGCGAATGAGCAGTTCTTC
TRBV7-9,TRBJ1-4,-,TRBD1,CASGTTGGEKLFF,TGTGCCAGCGGAACGACAGGGGGGGAAAAACTGTTTTTT
TRBV19,TRBJ2-1,-,-,CASSIQSGWDNEQFF,TGTGCCAGTAGTATACAAAGCGGGTGGGACAATGAGCAGTTCTTC